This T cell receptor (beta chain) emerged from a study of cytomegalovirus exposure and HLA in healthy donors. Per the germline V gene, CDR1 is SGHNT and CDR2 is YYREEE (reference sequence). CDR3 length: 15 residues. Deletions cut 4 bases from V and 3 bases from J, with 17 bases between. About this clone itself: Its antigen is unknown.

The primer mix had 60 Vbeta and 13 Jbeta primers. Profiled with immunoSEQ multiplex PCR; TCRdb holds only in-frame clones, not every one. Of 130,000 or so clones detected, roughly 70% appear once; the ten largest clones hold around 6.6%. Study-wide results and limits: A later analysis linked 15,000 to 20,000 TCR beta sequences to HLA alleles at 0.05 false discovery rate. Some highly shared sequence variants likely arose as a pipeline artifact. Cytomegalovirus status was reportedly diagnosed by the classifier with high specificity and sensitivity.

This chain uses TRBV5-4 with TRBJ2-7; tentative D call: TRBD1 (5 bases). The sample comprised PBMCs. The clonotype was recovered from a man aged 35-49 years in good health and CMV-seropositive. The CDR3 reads CASSEDSDGRYEQYF. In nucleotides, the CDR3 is TGTGCCAGCAGCGAAGACAGTGACGGGCGCTACGAGCAGTACTTC.